The 10 T cell receptor beta chains below were found in one sample sequenced in a study of cytomegalovirus exposure and HLA in healthy donors. Clones were sequenced by immunoSEQ multiplex PCR, and TCRdb holds only the in-frame ones, with some missing. The sample holds about 120,000 clones; roughly nine tenths are singletons and the top ten take less than 1.5%. Sequenced: PBMCs. The receptor set was obtained from a woman aged 18-30 years in good health and CMV-seronegative.

The V and J genes are TRBV19 and TRBJ1-1, with TRBD1 matching 9 bases. Germline assignment: CDR1 LNHDA and CDR2 SQIVND (reference sequence). V shed 7 bases, J shed 1 base, and the junction held 4 bases outside the gene matches. The CDR3 loop spans 14 amino acids. The CDR3 here is CASTGTGPNTEAFF. CDR3 bases: TGTGCCAGTACCGGGACAGGGCCGAACACTGAAGCTTTCTTT.

In nucleotides, the CDR3 is TGTGCCAGCAGCCTGGCCGGGACAGGGCCGAAAGAGACCCAGTACTTC. Amino acid sequence: CASSLAGTGPKETQYF. The rearrangement uses TRBV14 and TRBJ2-5, with TRBD1 identical over 9 bases. This CDR3 has 16 residues. Germline V lookup: CDR1 SGHDN, CDR2 FVKESK. The trim removed 4 bases at V and 3 bases at J, leaving 9 bases unmatched.

Worth noting for this clone: The junction differs from germline at one of its ends, possibly a read error. The chain links TRBV2 to TRBJ1-2, with 9 nucleotides matching TRBD1. The germline V gene encodes CDR1 SNHLY and CDR2 FYNNEI. This CDR3 has 14 amino acids. The CDR3 nucleotides are TGTGCCAGCAGTGAGGACAGGGGTTGGTATGACTACACCTTC. It codes for CASSEDRGWYDYTF.

The gene calls are TRBV23-1 and TRBJ1-5; 7 bases map to TRBD1. TRBV23-1 is an ORF, with its function uncertain. Trimming took 6 bases from V and 3 from J; bases not matched to a gene: 14. CDR3 length: 17 amino acids. The CDR3 nucleotides are TGCGCCAGCAGCCATGAACCGGACAGGCCAGACAATCAGCCCCAGCATTTT. This sequence encodes CASSHEPDRPDNQPQHF.

This chain joins TRBV19 and TRBJ2-7, with a possible D match to TRBD2 (6 bases). V lost 2 bases, J lost 2 bases, and 10 bases lay in between. The germline V gene has CDR1 LNHDA and CDR2 SQIVND (reference sequence). This CDR3 comprises 14 residues. The chain's CDR3 is CASSILAGPYEQYF. CDR3 bases: TGTGCCAGTAGTATATTGGCGGGGCCCTACGAGCAGTACTTC.

This chain links TRBV4-1 with TRBJ2-1; 8 bases align to TRBD2. The CDR3 length is 16 residues. The V segment lost 1 base and the J segment 3 bases; nucleotides outside the gene matches: 5. Per the germline V gene, CDR1 is MGHRA and CDR2 is YSYEKL. The CDR3 nucleotides read TGCGCCAGCAGCCAAGGGGGACTAGTGTACTACAATGAGCAGTTCTTC. It is translated as CASSQGGLVYYNEQFF.

This clone was counted a single time. This chain joins TRBV30 and TRBJ2-3, with 9 bases identical to TRBD1. Germline CDR1 is GTSNPN and CDR2 is SVGIG (reference sequence). This CDR3 has 12 residues. Trimming removed 8 bases from V and 1 base from J; junction bases left unmatched: 1. CDR3 DNA sequence: TGTGCCCGGACAGGGGGCACAGATACGCAGTATTTT. Encoded protein: CARTGGTDTQYF.

The CDR3 is CASSLHMDTGELFF. CDR3 DNA sequence: TGTGCCAGCAGCTTACACATGGACACCGGGGAGCTGTTTTTT. The gene calls are TRBV7-9 and TRBJ2-2, with unresolved D. There are 14 residues in the CDR3. V lost 2 bases and J 3 bases, leaving 7 bases between the germline ends. Per germline, CDR1 SEHNR and CDR2 FQNEAQ (reference sequence).

This chain connects TRBV5-1 to TRBJ1-1; D remains ambiguous. The germline V gene encodes CDR1 SGHRS and CDR2 YFSETQ. The ends were cut back, 6 bases at V and 1 base at J, with 13 bases in the middle. The CDR3 has 14 amino acids. The CDR3 loop reads CASTKREENTEAFF. Written as DNA, the CDR3 is TGCGCCAGCACGAAGAGGGAGGAGAACACTGAAGCTTTCTTT.

The chain employs TRBV9 and TRBJ2-2, with 10 bases that match TRBD2. The CDR3 spans 18 residues. Trimming removed 3 bases from V and 3 bases from J; junction bases left unmatched: 11. CDR1 is SGDLS, CDR2 YYNGEE, per germline. The CDR3 spells CASSEGLAGGLHTGELFF. The CDR3 nucleotides read TGTGCCAGCAGCGAGGGCTTAGCGGGAGGTCTCCACACCGGGGAGCTGTTTTTT.